These 6 T cell receptor beta chains were sequenced from one sample in a study of blood T cells in healthy people across ages. A second PCR of about 6 to 12 cycles used a sample-barcoded 5' primer and a J-beta primer mix. MiXCR, run by TCRdb on the 5' RACE reads, gives a single entry per CDR3 protein. The table has 600,000 or so distinct CDR3 sequences, less than 35% seen once. What was sequenced was blood. The origin of the receptors is a woman older than 75 in good health.

This clonotype was found many times. Just one base apart from a much larger clone, this may be a read error. The rearrangement links TRBV20-1 to TRBJ2-3, with TRBD1 as a possible D gene (5 bases). Germline V gene sequence: CDR1 DFQATT, CDR2 SNEGSKA (reference sequence). V lost 5 bases and J lost 6, with 12 bases in between. CDR3 length equals 12 residues. The CDR3 sequence is CSAVQGGDTQYF. The CDR3 DNA follows: TGCAGTGCTGTGCAGGGCGGCGATACGCAGTATTTT.

Points on this clonotype: This may stem from a read error, because a much larger clone lies one nucleotide away. The V gene is TRBV20-1, the J gene TRBJ1-2; TRBD1 agrees at 7 bases. CDR1 DFQATT and CDR2 SNEGSKA come from the germline V gene (reference sequence). The length of the CDR3 is 14 residues. V lost 0 bases to trimming and J lost 6 bases; unmatched junction nucleotides: 7. The CDR3 is CSARDLDRVHGYTF. The CDR3 nucleotides are TGCAGTGCTAGAGACCTTGACAGGGTCCATGGCTACACCTTC.

This chain uses TRBV29-1 with TRBJ1-1, with 8 bases fitting TRBD1. This CDR3 contains 15 residues. CDR1 and CDR2 (germline): SQVTM, ANQGSEA. V shed 7 bases and J 2 bases; nucleotides not matched to a gene: 12. CDR3 loop: CSGLERGTGNTEAFF. The DNA for the CDR3 is TGCAGCGGACTCGAGCGTGGGACAGGTAACACTGAAGCTTTCTTT.

The chain has TRBV6-5 and TRBJ2-2, with D possibly matching TRBD1 (5 bases). From germline, CDR1 is MNHEY and CDR2 SVGAGI. The V end lost 6 bases, the J end lost 5 bases, and 16 bases lay between the germline ends. This CDR3 has 15 amino acids. CDR3 DNA sequence: TGTGCCAGCAGACAGGACAACCGCAATACCGGGGAGCTGTTTTTT. Translation gives CASRQDNRNTGELFF.

This chain links TRBV5-1 with TRBJ1-1; D possibly corresponds to TRBD1 (5 bases). Per germline, CDR1 SGHRS and CDR2 YFSETQ. This CDR3 region has 15 residues. V lost 4 bases, J lost 0 bases, and 13 bases lay in between. The CDR3 nucleotides are TGCGCCAGCAGCGCCAACGGGGGTTTGAACACTGAAGCTTTCTTT. It encodes CASSANGGLNTEAFF.

Ten or more counts support this clonotype. The chain links TRBV15 to TRBJ1-5, with a tentative D call TRBD1 (5 bases). The germline gives CDR1 LNHNV, CDR2 YYDKDF (reference sequence). The CDR3 totals 14 residues. V was pared by 8 bases and J by 7 bases, with 18 bases between. The CDR3 loop is CATSFGGVEQPQHF. The DNA of the CDR3 is TGTGCCACCTCATTCGGGGGAGTTGAGCAGCCCCAGCATTTT.